This record covers a single T cell receptor beta chain. As yet, its antigen is unknown. The sample originates from a study of T cells in Graves' hyperthyroidism and ophthalmopathy. Germline V gene lookup returns CDR1 KGHDR and CDR2 SFDVKD. The CDR3 totals 15 residues. V lost 4 bases, J lost 3 bases, and 6 bases stayed unmatched. General study findings and limits: Clonotypes that were expanded in thyroid above 0.001 mostly appeared in blood too. With a median lead of 6.5 months before onset, the model predicted ophthalmopathy.

Exclusion followed for patients with uncontrolled infection, other autoimmune disease, pregnancy or lactation. Regions amplified from RNA transcripts were the TCR beta CDR3 regions. The HTBI primer set served for first-round RT-PCR of the TCR CDR3. TCRdb reanalysed the multiplex PCR reads using MiXCR and keeps one entry per CDR3 protein. This sample has 450,000 to 500,000 distinct CDR3 sequences, with roughly 23% found just once. Input material: blood. The TCR originated in a woman aged 70-85 years with Graves' ophthalmopathy. This chain joins TRBV24-1 and TRBJ2-7; 9 bases are shared with TRBD1. In nucleotides, the CDR3 is TGTGCCACCAGTGACTACGGACAGGGGAGCTACGAGCAGTACTTC. Encoded protein: CATSDYGQGSYEQYF.